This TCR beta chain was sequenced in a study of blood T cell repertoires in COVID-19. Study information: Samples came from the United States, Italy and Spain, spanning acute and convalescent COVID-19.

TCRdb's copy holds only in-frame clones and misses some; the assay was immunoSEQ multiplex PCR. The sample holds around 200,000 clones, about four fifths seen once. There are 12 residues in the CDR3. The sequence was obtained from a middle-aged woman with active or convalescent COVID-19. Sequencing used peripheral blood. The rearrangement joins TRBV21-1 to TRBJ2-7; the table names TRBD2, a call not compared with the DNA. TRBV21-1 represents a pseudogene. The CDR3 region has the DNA TGTGCCAGCAGCAACCGGTTTAACGAGCAGTACTTC. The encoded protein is CASSNRFNEQYF.